This TCR beta chain was sequenced during a study of tumor and adjacent non-tumor tissue in lung cancer (dated by TCRdb to 2016 to 2019). Study-wide context: By cancer type, the cohort comprised around 11 adenocarcinoma patients, a couple of squamous cell carcinoma patients and 1 small cell lung cancer patient. Among the approximately 15 patients, ages ranged from about 30 to 80 years, approximately ten were men and 5 were women, and disease was TNM stage I to III. Sequencing produced 100 million to 150 million productive TCRbeta reads in total, an average of about 4 million reads per sample. The study compared bulk TCRbeta repertoires from lung tumor tissue and matched distant non-tumor lung tissue of about 16 lung cancer patients. For each patient, one tumor sample and one normal lung sample were taken, giving thirty paired specimens that underwent TCRbeta CDR3 sequencing.

The library came from multiplex PCR. The instrument was an Illumina HiSeq 2500. TCRbeta libraries were constructed through three rounds of nested PCR with primers (Table S4) according to protocols modified from ARM-PCR. Before sequencing, PCR products of 200-500 bp were cut from the gel and purified using the QIAquick gel extraction kit. Concerning the study's data processing: Trimmomatic was used to clean the reads, FLASH was used to merge the reads into complete CDR3 sequences, and MiTCR was used to assign the reads to V(D)J germline segments. VDJtools was used to compute clonal diversity as the inverse Simpson's index. A read counted as productive if the sequence was in-frame and lacked a premature stop codon. TCRdb redid the processing of the public reads, applying fastp at Q25 and MiXCR, and retained in-frame beta chains. Each CDR3 protein gets just one entry, which takes the most common genes and DNA from the rows behind it. In this record, the V and J calls reflect TCRdb's handling and not the investigators' own analysis. Within this sample are approximately 47,000 distinct CDR3 sequences, with roughly 60% of them counted one time only. Approximately 31% of the sample goes to the ten largest clones.

RNA was isolated from bulk, unsorted tissue, and RNA quality was assessed with a NanoDrop ND-1000 and an Agilent 2100. Distant non-tumor tissue taken more than 3 cm from the tumor edge was used as the normal lung sample. All donors had newly diagnosed lung cancer, had not received prior chemotherapy, and were admitted for thoracic surgery in China between August and November 2014. Anyone who had undergone radiotherapy or chemotherapy before, or who had another cancer at the same time, was left out of the study. Surgical tissue pieces of roughly 1-2.2 cm3 were preserved in RNAlater solution and stored at -80 °C until use. As to this clonotype: Its target antigen remains unknown. A single base separates this from a much larger clone, so it may be a read error.

Summary of the overall study and its limitations: Only around 15 patients were included in the cohort, and the need for larger samples and more detailed clinical data was noted by the authors. A significantly larger cumulative share of the repertoire was made up by the top 100 clones in normal lung than in tumor tissue. Peripheral blood was not sequenced, so blood TCRbeta repertoires were not examined in the lung cancer patients of the study. Younger patients had significantly higher TCR diversity, and higher tumor TCR diversity was associated with shorter overall and disease-free survival. The methods do not name the sequencing platform or mention unique molecular identifiers. Significantly higher TCR diversity (inverse Simpson) was observed in tumor tissue than in normal lung tissue (around 450 vs 150, P = 0.0075, Mann-Whitney U test).

This receptor was obtained from a woman aged 70 to 79 with non-small cell lung cancer. The sequencing sample was made of distant non-tumor lung tissue.

The nucleotide sequence is TGTGCCAGCAGGCCGGTTGAGAATCAGCCCCAGTATTTT. It is translated as CASRPVENQPQYF. This chain is built from TRBV5-4 and TRBJ1-5, with no confident D gene call. The J call is uncertain, as TRBJ2-3 better fits the DNA end. The CDR3 sequence holds 13 residues, the cysteine and phenylalanine included. The entry retains the CDR3 DNA only, 39 bases that are in frame from base 1. The CDR1 and CDR2 encoded by the germline V gene (reference sequence) are SGHNT and YYREEE.